The 20 T cell receptor beta chains below come from one sample, sequenced in a study of Ad26.COV2.S vaccination and SARS-CoV-2 variants. Produced via immunoSEQ multiplex PCR; TCRdb's table is partial and in-frame only. Of about 350,000 clones listed, around 92% were seen once; the top ten hold about 3.9%. The starting material was peripheral blood, obtained after recovery from COVID-19. The receptors were sampled from a human donor who had recovered from COVID-19.

V is TRBV5-4 and J is TRBJ1-2; 8 bases align to TRBD1. The junction had 6 bases not matched to a gene; V was cut back by 5 bases and J by 6 bases. Germline V lookup: CDR1 SGHNT, CDR2 YYREEE (reference sequence). The CDR3 totals 13 residues. This CDR3 is CASRWTGSDGYTF. The DNA of the CDR3 is TGTGCCAGCAGATGGACAGGGAGTGATGGCTACACCTTC.

The V call is TRBV11-2, the J call TRBJ2-1; no clear D gene. There are 14 residues in the CDR3. V lost 0 bases, J lost 7 bases, and 10 bases lay in between. The germline V gene encodes CDR1 SGHAT and CDR2 FQNNGV. The chain's CDR3 is CASSLDLPGNEQFF. In DNA form, the CDR3 reads TGTGCCAGCAGCTTAGACTTACCCGGGAATGAGCAGTTCTTC.

The rearrangement joins TRBV7-9 to TRBJ1-4; the match to TRBD1 covers 9 bases. The CDR3 contains 15 residues. The V segment lost 4 bases and the J segment 9 bases; nucleotides outside the gene matches: 9. From germline, CDR1 is SEHNR and CDR2 FQNEAQ (reference sequence). The CDR3 spells CASSSRDRGMQKLFF. CDR3 bases: TGTGCCAGCAGCTCCAGAGACAGGGGGATGCAAAAACTGTTTTTT.

The chain is built from TRBV27 and TRBJ1-3, with D unclear. The CDR3 is 15 amino acids. Per germline, CDR1 MNHEY and CDR2 SMNVEV (reference sequence). The V and J ends lost 2 bases and 0 bases respectively, with 8 bases between them. For the CDR3, the DNA is TGTGCCAGCAGTTTAACTGTGAACTCTGGAAACACCATATATTTT. Translated: CASSLTVNSGNTIYF.

The J gene is TRBJ2-5, the V gene TRBV7-6, with D possibly being TRBD1 or TRBD2 (5 bases each). The CDR3 is 19 amino acids. The germline CDR1 and CDR2 sequences are SGHVS and FNYEAQ. V was pared by 7 bases and J by 5 bases, with 32 bases between. This CDR3 reads CASTPGGQGIWISMETQYF. The CDR3 coding sequence is TGTGCCAGCACCCCCGGCGGGCAGGGCATTTGGATTTCGATGGAGACCCAGTACTTC.

The chain links TRBV19 to TRBJ1-1; the D gene is possibly TRBD1 (6 bases). V was trimmed by 6 bases and J by 3 bases, leaving 14 bases between them. The CDR3 length is 14 residues. Germline V CDR1 and CDR2: LNHDA, SQIVND (reference sequence). The CDR3 nucleotides read TGTGCCAGTAGCGGGTTTGGGGGGCACACTGAAGCTTTCTTT. Translated: CASSGFGGHTEAFF.

This clone is termed large. The J gene is TRBJ2-6, the V gene TRBV5-4; 7 positions agree with TRBD1. CDR3 length: 18 residues. Trimming at V came to 5 bases and at J to 0 bases, leaving 11 bases not matched to a gene. Germline V gene sequence: CDR1 SGHNT, CDR2 YYREEE (reference sequence). For the CDR3, the DNA is TGTGCCAGCAGTCCGGGACAGAATTCTCCCTCTGGGGCCAACGTCCTGACTTTC. It encodes CASSPGQNSPSGANVLTF.

V and J are TRBV5-1 and TRBJ2-1; 7 bases line up with TRBD1. The CDR3 spans 16 residues. V lost 6 bases to trimming and J lost 3 bases; unmatched junction nucleotides: 12. Germline-derived CDR1 and CDR2 are SGHRS and YFSETQ. Written as DNA, the CDR3 is TGCGCCAGCACTCCCCCCGGGACAGAGTTCTACAATGAGCAGTTCTTC. It yields the protein CASTPPGTEFYNEQFF.

This clone has just one count. The V call is TRBV4-1, the J call TRBJ1-3; D not certain. Trimming cost V 4 bases and J 1 base, with 14 bases left between them. The length of the CDR3 is 16 residues. Germline-derived CDR1 and CDR2 are MGHRA and YSYEKL. This chain's CDR3 is CASSPGPLLSGNTIYF. Here the CDR3 DNA reads TGCGCCAGCAGCCCCGGCCCGCTGCTGTCTGGAAACACCATATATTTT.

V and J are TRBV3-1 (or the pseudogene TRBV3-2) and TRBJ1-6; no reliable D call. Trimming pared 4 bases from V and 13 bases from J, leaving 11 bases between. The germline gives CDR1 LGHDT, CDR2 YNNKEL (reference sequence). The CDR3 loop spans 12 amino acids. CDR3 in amino acids: CASSLVESPLHF. The CDR3 DNA reads as TGTGCCAGCAGCCTAGTCGAATCTCCCCTCCACTTT.

V gene TRBV12-3 or TRBV12-4 combines with J gene TRBJ1-5; 9 nucleotides agree with TRBD1. The V segment lost 6 bases and the J segment 6 bases; nucleotides outside the gene matches: 3. CDR3 length: 13 residues. CDR3 region: CASRGDRAQPQHF. The CDR3, as DNA: TGTGCCAGCAGGGGGGACAGGGCTCAGCCCCAGCATTTT.

The chain carries TRBV19 and TRBJ2-7, with 8 nucleotides matching TRBD1. The germline V gene has CDR1 LNHDA and CDR2 SQIVND (reference sequence). CDR3 length: 14 amino acids. After removal of 7 bases from V and 2 bases from J, the junction contained 7 bases not matched to a gene. The CDR3 DNA reads as TGTGCCAGTACTCAGACAGGGGCCCCCTACGAGCAGTACTTC. This codes for CASTQTGAPYEQYF. Filled out from reference TRBV19 and TRBJ2-7, the complete variable domain reads DGGITQSPKYLFRKEGQNVTLSCEQNLNHDAMYWYRQDPGQGLRLIYYSQIVNDFQKGDIAEGYSVSREKKESFPLTVTSAQKNPTAFYLCASTQTGAPYEQYFGPGTRLTVT.

The chain uses TRBV18 and TRBJ2-5; tentative D call: TRBD1 (6 bases). This CDR3 region has 15 residues. Germline V gene data show CDR1 as KGHSH and CDR2 as LQKENI. Trimming pared 4 bases from V and 0 bases from J, leaving 12 bases between. CDR3: CASSQTGTYQETQYF. As DNA, the CDR3 is TGTGCCAGCTCACAGACAGGAACGTACCAAGAGACCCAGTACTTC.

V gene TRBV27 combines with J gene TRBJ1-6; 8 positions match TRBD1. The CDR3 consists of 15 residues. V shed 3 bases and J 7 bases; nucleotides not matched to a gene: 5. In germline, CDR1 is MNHEY, CDR2 SMNVEV (reference sequence). The CDR3 coding sequence is TGTGCCAGCAGTTTCACAGGGGACAGGAATTCACCCCTCCACTTT. Encoded protein: CASSFTGDRNSPLHF.

This rearrangement joins TRBV15 to TRBJ1-1; D is possibly TRBD1 (5 bases). Germline values: CDR1 LNHNV, CDR2 YYDKDF (reference sequence). The CDR3 length is 14 residues. V dropped 3 bases and J dropped 4 bases, with 12 bases sitting between them. The CDR3 nucleotides are TGTGCCACCAGCAGGGACACCCCGGGCACTGAAGCTTTCTTT. It translates to CATSRDTPGTEAFF.

A few counts support this clone. The V call is TRBV5-1, the J call TRBJ1-6, with a tentative D call TRBD1 (5 bases). This CDR3 contains 14 residues. The V gene's germline CDR1 is SGHRS and CDR2 YFSETQ. V was trimmed by 3 bases and J by 5 bases, leaving 9 bases between them. CDR3 protein: CASSYDSNNSPLHF. In nucleotides, the CDR3 is TGCGCCAGCAGCTACGACAGCAATAATTCACCCCTCCACTTT.

The chain carries TRBV11-3 and TRBJ1-3, with unresolved D. The CDR3 length is 17 residues. Germline lookup yields CDR1 SGHNT and CDR2 YENEEA. The V and J ends lost 1 base and 0 bases respectively, with 13 bases between them. CDR3 nucleotides: TGTGCCAGCAGCTTAGTAGGGTCCTACCTCTCTGGAAACACCATATATTTT. Residues: CASSLVGSYLSGNTIYF.

The rearrangement joins TRBV5-4 to TRBJ2-1; D ambiguous. The CDR3 has 15 amino acids. The V end lost 0 bases, the J end lost 2 bases, and 9 bases lay between the germline ends. Germline lookup yields CDR1 SGHNT and CDR2 YYREEE (reference sequence). CDR3 nucleotide sequence: TGTGCCAGCAGCTTGGACGGAAGTCCCTACAATGAGCAGTTCTTC. This sequence encodes CASSLDGSPYNEQFF. Full variable domain (missing parts from reference TRBV5-4 and TRBJ2-1): ETGVTQSPTHLIKTRGQQVTLRCSSQSGHNTVSWYQQALGQGPQFIFQYYREEENGRGNFPPRFSGLQFPNYSSELNVNALELDDSALYLCASSLDGSPYNEQFFGPGTRLTVL.

This clone has a handful of counts. The rearrangement uses TRBV14 and TRBJ1-3; no firm D call. The CDR3 covers 14 residues. Germline CDR1 SGHDN, CDR2 FVKESK. V lost 6 bases to trimming and J lost 0 bases, with 9 bases between them. This CDR3 is CASRLITSGNTIYF. The CDR3 DNA reads as TGTGCCAGCAGGCTAATTACCTCTGGAAACACCATATATTTT. Full variable domain (outside the CDR3, taken from reference TRBV14 and TRBJ1-3): EAGVTQFPSHSVIEKGQTVTLRCDPISGHDNLYWYRRVMGKEIKFLLHFVKESKQDESGMPNNRFLAERTGGTYSTLKVQPAELEDSGVYFCASRLITSGNTIYFGEGSWLTVV.

The DNA of the CDR3 is TGCGCCATATTGGACGGCCGAGGGACCCAGTACTTC. It codes for CAILDGRGTQYF. The chain carries TRBV10-2 and TRBJ2-5, with unresolved D. The germline V gene encodes CDR1 WSHSY and CDR2 SAAADI. This CDR3 region has 12 residues. The ends were cut back, 10 bases at V and 7 bases at J, with 16 bases in the middle.